A selection of T cell receptor beta chains follows, all from one sample in a study of blood T cell repertoires in COVID-19. Method: immunoSEQ multiplex PCR; TCRdb's copy keeps in-frame clones and lacks some. The table has 300,000 to 450,000 clones, 87% seen once. The sample taken for sequencing was PBMCs or T cells enriched from blood (not recorded which). The receptors come from a man aged 40-50 years in a cohort exposed to, infected with or recovered from COVID-19 (not recorded which). CDR3s include the opening cysteine and the closing phenylalanine or tryptophan. The D gene is left open where the match is weak. Size values are once, few and many counts, or a class for expanded clones, and some rows have none.

j_call cdr3_length d_call clone_size v_call cdr3_aa cdr3_nt
TRBJ2-7 16 TRBD1 . TRBV7-6 CASSTQRDRVEDGQYF TGTGCCAGCAGCACCCAGAGGGACAGGGTAGAGGATGGGCAGTACTTC
TRBJ2-7 13 TRBD2 . TRBV10-1 CASSPGGGHEQYF TGCGCCAGCAGTCCGGGGGGGGGCCACGAGCAGTACTTC
TRBJ2-1 15 TRBD2 . TRBV6-5 CASRIVAGAMNEQFF TGTGCCAGCAGGATAGTAGCGGGAGCAATGAATGAGCAGTTCTTC
TRBJ2-1 14 TRBD2 . TRBV3-1/TRBV3-2 CASSRTSGEGEQFF TGTGCCAGCAGCCGGACTAGCGGGGAAGGGGAGCAGTTCTTC
TRBJ2-2 15 TRBD2 . TRBV9 CASSAGTSVTGELFF TGTGCCAGCAGCGCCGGGACTAGCGTCACCGGGGAGCTGTTTTTT
TRBJ2-6 19 TRBD2 . TRBV5-1 CASSLMASGRAVGANVLTF TGCGCCAGCAGCTTGATGGCTAGCGGGAGGGCCGTGGGGGCCAACGTCCTGACTTTC
TRBJ1-5 15 TRBD1 . TRBV27 CASSRLDRGGQPQHF TGTGCCAGCAGTCGACTGGACAGGGGGGGACAGCCCCAGCATTTT
TRBJ1-2 17 . few TRBV28 CASSTRGPGRFGYGYTF TGTGCCAGCAGTACCAGGGGCCCCGGGCGATTTGGCTATGGCTACACCTTC
TRBJ2-2 14 . once TRBV15 CATGTGTVTGELFF TGTGCCACCGGTACAGGGACGGTGACCGGGGAGCTGTTTTTT
TRBJ1-2 15 . . TRBV13 CASSLVAGRGRGYTF TGTGCCAGCAGCTTAGTCGCAGGGAGGGGGAGGGGCTACACCTTC
TRBJ1-4 15 . few TRBV7-9 CASRDQGTTNEKLFF TGTGCCAGCAGAGATCAGGGAACAACTAATGAAAAACTGTTTTTT
TRBJ1-1 15 TRBD1 . TRBV7-8 CASSSGQATNTEAFF TGTGCCAGCAGCTCGGGACAGGCGACGAACACTGAAGCTTTCTTT
TRBJ2-1 13 . . TRBV2 CASSVSGVTEQFF TGTGCCAGCAGTGTATCAGGGGTCACTGAGCAGTTCTTC
TRBJ2-7 13 TRBD1 . TRBV28 CASVQGLSYEQYF TGTGCCAGCGTACAGGGGCTCTCCTACGAGCAGTACTTC
TRBJ1-2 14 . . TRBV2 CASSPAGAGYGYTF TGTGCCAGCAGCCCCGCGGGGGCAGGGTATGGCTACACCTTC
TRBJ2-3 17 TRBD2 . TRBV5-4 CASSLAGLAGEIDTQYF TGTGCCAGCAGCTTGGCCGGGTTAGCGGGAGAAATAGATACGCAGTATTTT
TRBJ2-1 12 . . TRBV6-5 CASSPRMNEQFF TGTGCCAGCAGTCCCCGTATGAATGAGCAGTTCTTC
TRBJ1-1 15 . . TRBV10-1 CASSEFGQPHTEAFF TGCGCCAGCAGTGAGTTTGGACAGCCTCACACTGAAGCTTTCTTT
TRBJ1-4 14 . . TRBV28 CASSLPTSNEKLFF TGTGCCAGCAGCTTGCCCACTTCTAATGAAAAACTGTTTTTT
TRBJ2-1 16 TRBD2 . TRBV5-1 CASSLSLREFYNEQFF TGCGCCAGCAGCCTTTCGTTGCGGGAGTTCTACAATGAGCAGTTCTTC
TRBJ1-5 14 . . TRBV6-2/TRBV6-3 CASRYHREGEPQHF TGTGCCAGCAGATACCACAGGGAAGGGGAGCCCCAGCATTTT
TRBJ1-1 13 . . TRBV3-1/TRBV3-2 CASSPYRRAEAFF TGTGCCAGCAGCCCCTATCGGAGGGCTGAAGCTTTCTTT
TRBJ1-5 15 TRBD1 . TRBV10-2 CASSPGGFGNQPQHF TGCGCCAGCAGCCCAGGGGGCTTTGGCAATCAGCCCCAGCATTTT
TRBJ2-1 14 . . TRBV3-1/TRBV3-2 CASRRKWEVDEQFF TGTGCCAGCAGACGAAAATGGGAGGTCGATGAGCAGTTCTTC
TRBJ1-5 13 TRBD1 . TRBV7-9 CASSAQGRQPQHF TGTGCCAGCAGCGCACAGGGGCGGCAGCCCCAGCATTTT
TRBJ1-2 13 . . TRBV3-1/TRBV3-2 CASSQEGAGGYTF TGTGCCAGCAGCCAAGAGGGCGCAGGCGGCTACACCTTC
TRBJ1-1 13 . . TRBV27 CASSLGQTTEAFF TGTGCCAGCAGTCTAGGACAGACCACTGAAGCTTTCTTT
TRBJ1-3 18 TRBD1 once TRBV11-2 CASSFYGISQGAGNTIYF TGTGCCAGCAGCTTTTACGGAATATCACAGGGGGCTGGGAACACCATATATTTT
TRBJ2-7 12 . . TRBV27 CASKTQGYEQYF TGTGCCAGCAAAACACAGGGTTACGAGCAGTACTTC
TRBJ2-2 17 TRBD2 . TRBV19 CASRPGLADSNTGELFF TGTGCCAGTAGACCGGGACTAGCGGATTCCAACACCGGGGAGCTGTTTTTT
TRBJ1-2 14 . . TRBV19 CASSTGTTGYGYTF TGTGCCAGTAGTACGGGAACCACTGGCTATGGCTACACCTTC
TRBJ2-3 18 TRBD2 . TRBV3-1/TRBV3-2 CASSPGFGASGSTDTQYF TGTGCCAGCAGCCCAGGTTTCGGGGCTAGCGGATCCACAGATACGCAGTATTTT
TRBJ2-1 15 TRBD2 few TRBV30 CAWKVAGVSYNEQFF TGTGCCTGGAAGGTAGCGGGGGTATCCTACAATGAGCAGTTCTTC
TRBJ1-3 15 TRBD1 once TRBV9 CASSAQQGAGNTIYF TGTGCCAGCAGCGCGCAACAGGGGGCAGGAAACACCATATATTTT
TRBJ2-7 12 . . TRBV5-5 CASSPDTYEQYF TGTGCCAGCAGCCCAGACACCTACGAGCAGTACTTC
TRBJ1-5 16 . . TRBV6-4 CASSDRWGGPHQPQHF TGTGCCAGCAGTGACCGCTGGGGGGGCCCGCATCAGCCCCAGCATTTT
TRBJ2-1 17 TRBD1 . TRBV11-3 CASSLGGGQGSYNEQFF TGTGCCAGCAGCTTAGGGGGGGGACAGGGCTCCTACAATGAGCAGTTCTTC